The 21 T cell receptor beta chains below come from one sample, sequenced in a study of shared clonotypes between healthy human individuals. Assay: immunoSEQ multiplex PCR; the TCRdb copy retains only in-frame clones and omits some. The sample consists of about 2 million clones, roughly 96% of them appearing once. Sequencing used naive CD4+ T cells sorted from blood. The subset denotes: CD45RA+ positively selected. These receptors were obtained from a man between 18 and 35 years old in good health.

The genes are TRBV9 and TRBJ1-2, with TRBD1 matching over 7 bases. The CDR3 is made up of 16 amino acids. Losses at the gene ends were 3 bases for V and 0 bases for J; bases not matched to a gene: 8. The germline CDR1 and CDR2 sequences are SGDLS and YYNGEE. CDR3 DNA: TGTGCCAGCAGCGGACAGGGAAAGGGAGCTAACTATGGCTACACCTTC. This sequence encodes CASSGQGKGANYGYTF.

The chain joins TRBV5-1 to TRBJ2-7; 9 bases are shared with TRBD2. The CDR3 has 15 residues. After removal of 4 bases from V and 7 bases from J, the junction contained 12 bases not matched to a gene. Germline loops: CDR1 SGHRS, CDR2 YFSETQ. The CDR3 region is CASSPASGGWTEQYF. The CDR3 DNA is TGCGCCAGCAGCCCTGCGAGCGGGGGGTGGACTGAGCAGTACTTC.

The gene calls are TRBV11-3 and TRBJ2-2; D may be TRBD1 (6 bases). The CDR3 is 16 residues long. The V end was cut by 1 base, the J end by 4 bases, with 13 bases between. Germline lookup yields CDR1 SGHNT and CDR2 YENEEA. The CDR3 is CASSLGGTTTTGELFF. CDR3 coding DNA: TGTGCCAGCAGCTTAGGAGGGACAACCACCACCGGGGAGCTGTTTTTT. The whole variable domain, filled in from reference TRBV11-3 and TRBJ2-2, reads EAGVVQSPRYKIIEKKQPVAFWCNPISGHNTLYWYLQNLGQGPELLIRYENEEAVDDSQLPKDRFSAERLKGVDSTLKIQPAELGDSAVYLCASSLGGTTTTGELFFGEGSRLTVL.

The chain combines TRBV4-1 with TRBJ1-1, with unresolved D. V lost 1 base and J lost 3, with 9 bases in between. In germline, CDR1 is MGHRA, CDR2 YSYEKL. The length of the CDR3 is 14 residues. Here the CDR3 reads CASSQARRDTEAFF. DNA of the CDR3: TGCGCCAGCAGCCAAGCCCGAAGGGACACTGAAGCTTTCTTT.

CDR3 sequence reads: CASGGSLLTLGDEKLFF. The CDR3 region has the DNA TGCGCCAGCGGTGGATCCCTTTTAACTCTAGGGGATGAAAAACTGTTTTTT. The chain couples TRBV10-2 to TRBJ1-4; D perhaps matches TRBD1 (5 bases). Germline V CDR1 and CDR2: WSHSY, SAAADI. Between the trimmed V and J ends, which lost 8 bases and 6 bases, there was a span of 25 bases. CDR3 length: 17 residues.

J is TRBJ2-7 and V is TRBV5-1; D is ambiguous. Trimming took off 0 bases at V and 3 bases at J, with 7 bases between the two ends. CDR1 is SGHRS and CDR2 is YFSETQ in the germline V gene. This CDR3 spans 13 amino acids. For the CDR3, the DNA is TGCGCCAGCAGCTTGGCTACATTCTACGAGCAGTACTTC. Encoded protein: CASSLATFYEQYF. Full variable domain (missing parts from reference TRBV5-1 and TRBJ2-7): KAGVTQTPRYLIKTRGQQVTLSCSPISGHRSVSWYQQTPGQGLQFLFEYFSETQRNKGNFPGRFSGRQFSNSRSEMNVSTLELGDSALYLCASSLATFYEQYFGPGTRLTVT.

The V and J genes are TRBV2 and TRBJ2-7; D is unclear. There are 13 residues in the CDR3. V lost 6 bases, J lost 6 bases, and 15 bases lay in between. CDR1 and CDR2 from the germline V gene are SNHLY and FYNNEI. CDR3 sequence (DNA): TGTGCCAGCAGGACCACCCTCTTCGGCGAGCAGTACTTC. Its translation is CASRTTLFGEQYF.

This chain links TRBV6-6 with TRBJ1-2; 7 bases fit TRBD1. The CDR3 covers 13 residues. The trim removed 6 bases at V and 6 bases at J, leaving 7 bases unmatched. Germline-derived CDR1 and CDR2 are MNHNY and SVGAGI (reference sequence). CDR3: CASRETGTHGYTF. CDR3 DNA sequence: TGTGCCAGCAGGGAGACAGGGACGCATGGCTACACCTTC.

The chain has TRBV7-8 and TRBJ1-3; D gene unclear. Trimming stripped 5 bases from V and 3 bases from J, with 11 bases between. CDR3 length equals 14 residues. CDR1 is SGHVS and CDR2 is FQNEAQ in the germline V gene. CDR3 sequence: CASSLTGYGNTIYF. CDR3 DNA sequence: TGTGCCAGCAGCCTGACCGGTTATGGAAACACCATATATTTT.

This rearrangement joins TRBV7-9 to TRBJ2-7; unclear D gene. The germline V gene has CDR1 SEHNR and CDR2 FQNEAQ (reference sequence). CDR3 size: 12 residues. With 0 bases removed from V and 12 bases from J, the gap between germline ends came to 12 bases. This CDR3 reads CASSLAQRGLYF. CDR3 in DNA: TGTGCCAGCAGCTTAGCGCAGAGAGGCCTGTACTTC.

J is TRBJ2-7 and V is TRBV7-2, with D unresolved. CDR3 size: 13 residues. V lost 4 bases, J lost 8 bases, and 15 bases lay in between. CDR1 is SGHTA, CDR2 FQGNSA, per germline. The chain's CDR3 is CASSSLDRRQQYF. CDR3 coding DNA: TGTGCCAGCAGCTCCCTAGATAGGCGGCAGCAGTACTTC.

The chain is built from TRBV5-1 and TRBJ1-2; D gene uncertain. The CDR3 has 13 amino acids. V lost 1 base, J lost 3 bases, and 7 bases lay in between. The germline V gene encodes CDR1 SGHRS and CDR2 YFSETQ. Here the CDR3 DNA reads TGCGCCAGCAGCTTGTCTTCAGACTATGGCTACACCTTC. This translates into CASSLSSDYGYTF.

The chain couples TRBV5-1 to TRBJ2-1; possible D gene TRBD1, 5 bases. This CDR3 has 16 amino acids. CDR1 and CDR2 from the germline V gene are SGHRS and YFSETQ. V lost 2 bases to trimming and J lost 4 bases, with 16 bases between them. The CDR3 nucleotides read TGCGCCAGCAGCTTATCGGTGGGGCTCGGGTACAATGAGCAGTTCTTC. Protein: CASSLSVGLGYNEQFF.

The J gene is TRBJ1-1, the V gene TRBV30; a possible D gene is TRBD1 (5 bases). Germline V gene sequence: CDR1 GTSNPN, CDR2 SVGIG (reference sequence). Trimming took 4 bases from V and 4 from J, leaving 16 bases between them. The CDR3 runs to 14 residues. The CDR3 loop reads CAWTPVWGTTEAFF. The CDR3 DNA follows: TGTGCCTGGACCCCTGTTTGGGGGACCACTGAAGCTTTCTTT.

The gene calls are TRBV5-4 and TRBJ1-2; TRBD1 aligns across 7 bases. The CDR3 is 14 amino acids. J was trimmed by 3 bases and V by 4 bases; bases with no gene match: 6. Germline values: CDR1 SGHNT, CDR2 YYREEE (reference sequence). DNA of the CDR3: TGTGCCAGCAGCAGACAGGGCCAGGACTATGGCTACACCTTC. Its translation: CASSRQGQDYGYTF.

The genes are TRBV5-1 and TRBJ1-1, with 7 nucleotides matching TRBD1. After removal of 0 bases from V and 3 bases from J, the junction contained 5 bases not matched to a gene. The germline V gene has CDR1 SGHRS and CDR2 YFSETQ. The CDR3 runs to 15 residues. The CDR3 loop is CASSLGFRGDTEAFF. The CDR3 bases are TGCGCCAGCAGCTTGGGTTTCAGGGGGGACACTGAAGCTTTCTTT. Complete variable domain (other parts from reference TRBV5-1 and TRBJ1-1): KAGVTQTPRYLIKTRGQQVTLSCSPISGHRSVSWYQQTPGQGLQFLFEYFSETQRNKGNFPGRFSGRQFSNSRSEMNVSTLELGDSALYLCASSLGFRGDTEAFFGQGTRLTVV.

J is TRBJ1-2 and V is TRBV2; D unresolved. The germline CDR1 and CDR2 sequences are SNHLY and FYNNEI. The CDR3 loop spans 12 amino acids. Between the trimmed V and J ends, which lost 4 bases and 8 bases, there was a span of 11 bases. The DNA of the CDR3 is TGTGCCAGCAGTGTGGTCGTGTCGGGCTACACCTTC. The encoded protein is CASSVVVSGYTF. The complete variable domain, with remaining parts taken from reference TRBV2 and TRBJ1-2, reads EPEVTQTPSHQVTQMGQEVILRCVPISNHLYFYWYRQILGQKVEFLVSFYNNEISEKSEIFDDQFSVERPDGSNFTLKIRSTKLEDSAMYFCASSVVVSGYTFGSGTRLTVV.

The rearrangement joins TRBV5-1 to TRBJ2-5, with 9 bases aligning to TRBD2. The CDR3 covers 14 residues. Germline V gene lookup returns CDR1 SGHRS and CDR2 YFSETQ. The V and J ends lost 4 bases and 5 bases, in that order; junction bases with no gene match: 6. The chain's CDR3 is CASSDAGGQETQYF. The CDR3, as DNA: TGCGCCAGCAGCGACGCGGGGGGGCAGGAGACCCAGTACTTC. Full variable domain (missing parts from reference TRBV5-1 and TRBJ2-5): KAGVTQTPRYLIKTRGQQVTLSCSPISGHRSVSWYQQTPGQGLQFLFEYFSETQRNKGNFPGRFSGRQFSNSRSEMNVSTLELGDSALYLCASSDAGGQETQYFGPGTRLLVL.

This chain uses TRBV7-2 with TRBJ2-4; D is unclear. This CDR3 is built from 11 residues. Between the trimmed V and J ends, which lost 5 bases and 9 bases, there was a span of 8 bases. Germline V gene lookup returns CDR1 SGHTA and CDR2 FQGNSA. The CDR3 coding sequence is TGTGCCAGCAGCAACCCGGGCATTCAGTACTTC. Translating it yields CASSNPGIQYF.

V and J are TRBV18 and TRBJ2-2; 7 bases line up with TRBD2. There are 16 residues in the CDR3. The germline V gene encodes CDR1 KGHSH and CDR2 LQKENI. Trimming at V came to 2 bases and at J to 0 bases, leaving 3 bases not matched to a gene. The CDR3 nucleotides read TGTGCCAGCTCACCATTCAGCGGGGCGAACACCGGGGAGCTGTTTTTT. Translation gives CASSPFSGANTGELFF.

CDR3 nucleotides: TGTGCTAGTGGTTTGATCCGGGACTACTCCCCCCACGAGCAGTACTTC. This encodes CASGLIRDYSPHEQYF. The chain recombines TRBV12-5 with TRBJ2-7, with 7 bases fitting TRBD2. Germline V lookup: CDR1 LGHNT, CDR2 FRNRAP. CDR3 size: 16 residues. The V gene end was trimmed by 2 bases and the J gene end by 5 bases; junction bases not matched to a gene: 12. The full variable domain, completed using reference TRBV12-5 and TRBJ2-7, is DARVTQTPRHKVTEMGQEVTMRCQPILGHNTVFWYRQTMMQGLELLAYFRNRAPLDDSGMPKDRFSAEMPDATLATLKIQPSEPRDSAVYFCASGLIRDYSPHEQYFGPGTRLTVT.